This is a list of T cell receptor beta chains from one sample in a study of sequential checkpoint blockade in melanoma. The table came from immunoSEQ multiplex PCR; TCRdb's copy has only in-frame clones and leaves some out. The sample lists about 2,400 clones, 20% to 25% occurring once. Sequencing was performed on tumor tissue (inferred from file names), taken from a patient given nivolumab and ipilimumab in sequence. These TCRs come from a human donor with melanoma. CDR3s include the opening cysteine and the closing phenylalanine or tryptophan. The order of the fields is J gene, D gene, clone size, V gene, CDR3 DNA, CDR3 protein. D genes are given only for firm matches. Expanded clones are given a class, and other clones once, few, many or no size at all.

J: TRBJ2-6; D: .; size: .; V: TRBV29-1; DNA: TGCAGCGTTTACACCCTCCGAGACTCGAATAGCTCTGGGGCCAACGTCCTGACTTTC; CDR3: CSVYTLRDSNSSGANVLTF
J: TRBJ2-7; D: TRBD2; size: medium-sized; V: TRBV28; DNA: TGTGCCAGTACTAGGCGGGAGGGTTCCTACGAGCAGTACTTC; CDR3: CASTRREGSYEQYF
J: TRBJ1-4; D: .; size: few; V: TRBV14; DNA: TGTGCCAGCAGCCAAAGGGAAAAACTGTTTTTT; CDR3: CASSQREKLFF
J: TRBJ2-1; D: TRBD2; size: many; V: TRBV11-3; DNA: TGTGCCAGCAGCTCGCGGACTAGCGCTCTCTACTACAATGAGCAGTTCTTC; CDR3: CASSSRTSALYYNEQFF
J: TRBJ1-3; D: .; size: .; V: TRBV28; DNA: TGTGCCAGCAGTTTAGGGGGGCAGATTGGAAACACCATATATTTT; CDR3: CASSLGGQIGNTIYF
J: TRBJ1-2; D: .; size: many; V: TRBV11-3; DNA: TGTGCCAGCAGCAGCCTTGGGGGAAACTATGGCTACACCTTC; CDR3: CASSSLGGNYGYTF
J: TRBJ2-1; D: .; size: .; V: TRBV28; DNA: TGTGCCAGCAGTTCACCGGGGAGCTCCTACAATGAGCAGTTCTTC; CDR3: CASSSPGSSYNEQFF
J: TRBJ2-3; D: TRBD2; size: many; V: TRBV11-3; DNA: TGTGCCAGCAGCTCCTGGACTAGCGGCACAGATACGCAGTATTTT; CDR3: CASSSWTSGTDTQYF
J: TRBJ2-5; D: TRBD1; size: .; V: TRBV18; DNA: TGTGCCAGCTCATACGGAGGGACAGGGGTGGTGGAGACCCAGTACTTC; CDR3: CASSYGGTGVVETQYF
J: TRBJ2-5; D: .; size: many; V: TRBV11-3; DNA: TGTGCCAGCAGCTTTGGGGGCCCCCAAGAGACCCAGTACTTC; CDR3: CASSFGGPQETQYF
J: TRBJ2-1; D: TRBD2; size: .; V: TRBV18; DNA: TGTGCCAGCTCAGGGACTAGCGGGGTACATTACAATGAGCAGTTCTTC; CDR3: CASSGTSGVHYNEQFF
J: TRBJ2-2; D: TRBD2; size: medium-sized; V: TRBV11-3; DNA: TGTGCCAGCAGCGACTGGACGGGGGGCACCGGGGAGCTGTTTTTT; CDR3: CASSDWTGGTGELFF
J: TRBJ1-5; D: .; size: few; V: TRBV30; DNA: TGTGCCTGGAGTGTTGGGAGCAATCAGCCCCAGCATTTT; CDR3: CAWSVGSNQPQHF
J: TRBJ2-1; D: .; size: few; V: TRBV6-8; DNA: TGTGCCAGCAGTGACTCGGGGGGCTCCTTCGGTGAGCAGTTCTTC; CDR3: CASSDSGGSFGEQFF
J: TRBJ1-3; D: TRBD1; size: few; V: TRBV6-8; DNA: TGTGCCAGCAGTTCCCGGGACAGGGGTCTAGACCTCTCTGGAAACACCATATATTTT; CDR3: CASSSRDRGLDLSGNTIYF
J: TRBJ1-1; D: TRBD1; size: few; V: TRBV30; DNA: TGTGCCTGGACTATTAGGACAGGGAGGGCTTTCTTT; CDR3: CAWTIRTGRAFF
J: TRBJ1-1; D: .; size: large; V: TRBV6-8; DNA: TGTGCCAGCAGTTACGGGGGCAGGGCTGAAGCTTTCTTT; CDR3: CASSYGGRAEAFF
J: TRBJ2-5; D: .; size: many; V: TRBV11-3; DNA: TGTGCCAGCAGCTTAGGTTGGGGGGACCAAGAGACCCAGTACTTC; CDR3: CASSLGWGDQETQYF
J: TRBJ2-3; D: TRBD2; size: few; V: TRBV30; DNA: TGTGCCTGGAGCGCTAGCGGGGGCCGGAATACGCAGTATTTT; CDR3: CAWSASGGRNTQYF
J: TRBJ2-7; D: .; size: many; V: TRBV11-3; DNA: TGTGCCAGCAGCTTAGGGGGTAGCGGAGGGTACGAGCAGTACTTC; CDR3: CASSLGGSGGYEQYF
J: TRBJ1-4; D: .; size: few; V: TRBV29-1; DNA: TGCAGCGTCCGACGAGGGGAGTCTAATGAAAAACTGTTTTTT; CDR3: CSVRRGESNEKLFF
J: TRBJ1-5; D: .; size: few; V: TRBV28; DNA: TGTGCCAGCAGACCCGCGGCGGCACAGCCCCAGCATTTT; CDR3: CASRPAAAQPQHF
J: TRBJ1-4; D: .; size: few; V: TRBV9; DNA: TGTGCCAGCAGCGCGGGCCGGGAGGGGGTAAAAAATGAAAAACTGTTTTTT; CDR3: CASSAGREGVKNEKLFF
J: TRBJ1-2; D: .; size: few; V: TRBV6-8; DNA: TGTGCCAGCAGTTACTCGATCCAGGGAACAAACTATGGCTACACCTTC; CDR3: CASSYSIQGTNYGYTF
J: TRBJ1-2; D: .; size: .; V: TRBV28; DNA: TGTGCCAGCAGCCCCCCGGGGGGATCTGTGGGCTACACCTTC; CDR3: CASSPPGGSVGYTF
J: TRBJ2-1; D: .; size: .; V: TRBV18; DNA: TGTGCCAGCTCACCATCCCCTGTTATTTATGAGCAGTTCTTC; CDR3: CASSPSPVIYEQFF
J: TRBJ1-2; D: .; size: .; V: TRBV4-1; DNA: TGCGCCAGCAGCCACCCCCCGGGCTATAACTATGGCTACACCTTC; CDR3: CASSHPPGYNYGYTF
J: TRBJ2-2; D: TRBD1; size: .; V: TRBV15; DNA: TGTGCCACCAGCAGAGAGGACAGGGCTAGCCGGGAGCTGTTTTTT; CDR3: CATSREDRASRELFF
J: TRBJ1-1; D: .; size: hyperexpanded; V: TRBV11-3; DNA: TGTGCCAGCAGTCCCTTTGGAGGAGGTACTGAAGCTTTCTTT; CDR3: CASSPFGGGTEAFF
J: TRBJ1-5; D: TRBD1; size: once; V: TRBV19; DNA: TGTGCCAGTAGTATTTCCCATCGGACAGGGTGGGATCAGCCCCAGCATTTT; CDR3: CASSISHRTGWDQPQHF
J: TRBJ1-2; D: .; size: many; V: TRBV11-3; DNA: TGTGCCAGCAGCTTAGGGAGTGAGAAGCGTGGCTACACCTTC; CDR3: CASSLGSEKRGYTF
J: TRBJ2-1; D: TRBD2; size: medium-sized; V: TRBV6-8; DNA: TGTGCCATCAGTGTTAGCGGGAGGAATAATGAGCAGTTCTTC; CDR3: CAISVSGRNNEQFF
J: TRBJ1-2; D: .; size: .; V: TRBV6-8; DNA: TGTGCCAGCAGTGACGGTTTAGGGGGCTACACCTTC; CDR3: CASSDGLGGYTF